A selection of T cell receptor beta chains follows, all from one sample in a study of blood T cell repertoires in COVID-19. Generated by immunoSEQ multiplex PCR, the TCRdb table keeps only in-frame clones and is missing some. The sample lists 29,000 or so clones; roughly 80% were seen once. Sequenced material: peripheral blood. These TCRs come from a woman aged 70 to 79 with acute or convalescent COVID-19. Both conserved end residues are trimmed from each CDR3. The order of the fields is D gene, J gene, V gene, CDR3 protein. A D gene is named only where the DNA matches it firmly.

TRBD1 TRBJ2-7 TRBV7-9 ASTPDRGEQY
TRBD2 TRBJ2-2 TRBV9 ASSSGRLAGANTGELF
. TRBJ1-3 TRBV28 ASSSQGNTIY
. TRBJ2-4 TRBV14 ASSQDWRDPEGNIQY
. TRBJ1-5 TRBV6-5 ASRQGPNQPQH
TRBD2 TRBJ2-2 TRBV7-3 ASSRSGTVNTGELF
TRBD1 TRBJ1-2 TRBV7-6 ASSSTGVGYGYT
. TRBJ2-6 TRBV19 ASSQTISGANVLT
. TRBJ1-1 TRBV6-6 ASSYSLGGNTEAF
. TRBJ2-3 TRBV3-1/TRBV3-2 ASSLGGVAQY
TRBD2 TRBJ2-5 TRBV4-2 ASSQSQRLANFQETQY
. TRBJ1-1 TRBV4-1 ASSQAASEAF
. TRBJ2-2 TRBV12-3/TRBV12-4 ASSSGSVKQKV
. TRBJ1-1 TRBV6-5 ASSRGGTEAF
. TRBJ2-1 TRBV5-1 ASSLEMASNYNEQF
. TRBJ1-6 TRBV11-2 ASSLVTDQNSPLH
TRBD1 TRBJ1-2 TRBV5-3 ARSLAVTGDIGYT
TRBD1 TRBJ2-1 TRBV28 ASSLSNRGRTYNEQF
TRBD1 TRBJ1-1 TRBV28 ASSLKRGRPWTEAF
TRBD2 TRBJ2-7 TRBV28 ASSFGGLAGLFYEQY
TRBD1 TRBJ2-3 TRBV10-3 AISVTGEGTDTQY
TRBD1 TRBJ1-4 TRBV28 ASKTQPGQQATNEKLF
TRBD2 TRBJ2-1 TRBV6-5 ASSFWEGRYNEQF
TRBD1 TRBJ1-4 TRBV28 ASSLPTGMGTNEKLF
TRBD2 TRBJ2-3 TRBV7-2 ASSQDGRSTDTQY